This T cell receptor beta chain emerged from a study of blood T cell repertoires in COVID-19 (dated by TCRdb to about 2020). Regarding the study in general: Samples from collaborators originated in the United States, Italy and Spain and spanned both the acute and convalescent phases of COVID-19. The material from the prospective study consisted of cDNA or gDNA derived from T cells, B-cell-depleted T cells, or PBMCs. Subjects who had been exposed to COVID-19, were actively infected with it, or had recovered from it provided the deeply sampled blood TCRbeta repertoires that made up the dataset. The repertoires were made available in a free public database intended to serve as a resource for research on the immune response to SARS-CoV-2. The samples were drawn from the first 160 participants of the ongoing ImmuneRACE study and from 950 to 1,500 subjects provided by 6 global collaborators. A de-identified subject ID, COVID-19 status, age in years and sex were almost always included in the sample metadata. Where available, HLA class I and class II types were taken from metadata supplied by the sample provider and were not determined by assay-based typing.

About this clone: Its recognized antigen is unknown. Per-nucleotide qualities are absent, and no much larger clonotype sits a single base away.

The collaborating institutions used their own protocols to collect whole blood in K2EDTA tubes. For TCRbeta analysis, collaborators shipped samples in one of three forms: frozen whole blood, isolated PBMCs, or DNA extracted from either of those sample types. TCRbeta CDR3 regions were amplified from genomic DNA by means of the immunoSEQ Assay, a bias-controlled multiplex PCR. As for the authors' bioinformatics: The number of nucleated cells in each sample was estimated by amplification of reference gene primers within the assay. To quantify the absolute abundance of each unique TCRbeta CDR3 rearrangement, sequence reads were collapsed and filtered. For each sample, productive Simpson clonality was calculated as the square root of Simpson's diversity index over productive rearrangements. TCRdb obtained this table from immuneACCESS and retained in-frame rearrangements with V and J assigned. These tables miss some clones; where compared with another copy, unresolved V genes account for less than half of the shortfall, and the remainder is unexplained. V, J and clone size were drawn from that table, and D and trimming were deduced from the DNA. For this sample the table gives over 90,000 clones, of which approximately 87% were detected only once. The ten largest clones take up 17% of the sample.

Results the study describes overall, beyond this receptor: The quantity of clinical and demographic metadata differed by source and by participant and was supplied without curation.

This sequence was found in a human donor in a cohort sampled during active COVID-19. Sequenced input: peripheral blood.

The nucleotide sequence is given as TGCGCCAGCAGCCATCCACCGGGACAGGGGTCTTCACCCCTCCACTTT. Its protein reads: CASSHPPGQGSSPLHF. This chain joins TRBV4-1 to TRBJ1-6, and TRBD1 aligns with 10 junction nucleotides. Taken from the germline V gene, the CDR1 and CDR2 loops are MGHRA and YSYEKL. Including the terminal cysteine and phenylalanine, the CDR3 comprises 16 residues. The DNA shown is the 48-base CDR3, in frame from base 1. V loses 3 bases at its end and J loses 9 bases; junction bases beyond the gene matches: 8.